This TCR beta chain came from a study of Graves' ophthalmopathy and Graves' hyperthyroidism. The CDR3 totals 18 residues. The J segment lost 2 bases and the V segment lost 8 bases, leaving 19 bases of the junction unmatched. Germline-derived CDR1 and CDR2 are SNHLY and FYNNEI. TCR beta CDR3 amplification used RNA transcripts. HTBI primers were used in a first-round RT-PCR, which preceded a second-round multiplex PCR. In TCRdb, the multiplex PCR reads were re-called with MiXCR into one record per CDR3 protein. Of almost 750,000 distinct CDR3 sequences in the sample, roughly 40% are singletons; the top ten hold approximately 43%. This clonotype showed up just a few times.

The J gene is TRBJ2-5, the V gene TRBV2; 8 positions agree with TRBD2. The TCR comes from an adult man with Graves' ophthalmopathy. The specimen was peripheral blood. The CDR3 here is CASGIVREPGGRQETQYF. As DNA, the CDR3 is TGTGCCAGCGGTATTGTGAGGGAACCGGGAGGGCGGCAAGAGACCCAGTACTTC.